The 26 T cell receptor beta chains in this list originate from one sample, sequenced in a study of beta chain features in type 1 diabetes. Study-level results: Moderately but significantly shorter TCRB CDR3s were found in Type 1 diabetes patients in all four CD4+ subsets.

For these TCRs, the target antigens are not known. Every bit of the isolated RNA underwent reverse transcription, so sequencing read expressed TCRB transcripts. Assay: immunoSEQ multiplex PCR; the TCRdb copy retains only in-frame clones and omits some. The sample has 600,000 to 700,000 clones, 12% seen once. The sample consisted of naive CD4+ T cells from blood. These receptors were taken from a young man with type 1 diabetes.

The chain combines TRBV4-2 with TRBJ1-2; D is perhaps TRBD1 (6 bases). This CDR3 is 14 amino acids long. V was pared by 6 bases and J by 3 bases, with 14 bases between. The germline V gene has CDR1 LGHNA and CDR2 YNFKEQ. DNA for the CDR3: TGTGCCAGCAGTCTTCGACAGGCAGACTATGGCTACACCTTC. Amino acids: CASSLRQADYGYTF.

The chain combines TRBV7-9 with TRBJ1-2; D ambiguous. V dropped 7 bases and J dropped 5 bases, with 11 bases sitting between them. The CDR3 loop spans 12 amino acids. Germline-derived CDR1 and CDR2 are SEHNR and FQNEAQ (reference sequence). CDR3 in amino acids: CASTAAGYGYTF. The CDR3 DNA is TGTGCCAGCACCGCCGCGGGGTATGGCTACACCTTC. The whole variable domain, remainder taken from reference TRBV7-9 and TRBJ1-2, is DTGVSQNPRHKITKRGQNVTFRCDPISEHNRLYWYRQTLGQGPEFLTYFQNEAQLEKSRLLSDRFSAERPKGSFSTLEIQRTEQGDSAMYLCASTAAGYGYTFGSGTRLTVV.

In this sample, this clone turned up a few times. The chain joins TRBV5-5 to TRBJ2-3, with D perhaps TRBD2 (5 bases). CDR3 length: 16 amino acids. Germline CDR1 and CDR2: SGHKS and YYEKEE (reference sequence). V was trimmed by 3 bases and J by 2 bases, leaving 16 bases between them. CDR3 region: CASSSPVSGATDTQYF. Written as DNA, the CDR3 is TGTGCCAGCAGCTCCCCCGTGAGCGGAGCCACAGATACGCAGTATTTT.

V usage is TRBV4-3 and J usage is TRBJ1-2; 7 bases match TRBD1. There are 16 residues in the CDR3. The germline gives CDR1 LGHNA, CDR2 YSLEER. The trim removed 0 bases at V and 3 bases at J, leaving 7 bases unmatched. As DNA, the CDR3 is TGCGCCAGCAGCCAAGAATACAGGGGCAGTTACTATGGCTACACCTTC. Its translation: CASSQEYRGSYYGYTF.

This clone was seen a few times. The rearrangement links TRBV4-2 to TRBJ1-2, with TRBD1 identical over 9 bases. The CDR3 is 16 residues long. V was pared by 0 bases and J by 5 bases, with 7 bases of the junction left unmatched. Germline V lookup: CDR1 LGHNA, CDR2 YNFKEQ. CDR3 sequence (DNA): TGTGCCAGCAGCCAAGATACAGGGGGCGCAAAATATGGCTACACCTTC. This sequence encodes CASSQDTGGAKYGYTF.

There are a few counts of this clone. This chain uses TRBV7-9 with TRBJ1-5, with 9 bases that match TRBD1. The V gene's germline CDR1 is SEHNR and CDR2 FQNEAQ (reference sequence). The ends lost 5 bases at V and 7 bases at J; junction bases unmatched: 6. The CDR3 contains 14 residues. CDR3 protein: CASSGDREGQPQHF. The CDR3 coding sequence is TGTGCCAGCAGCGGGGACAGGGAAGGGCAGCCCCAGCATTTT. The whole variable domain, remainder taken from reference TRBV7-9 and TRBJ1-5, is DTGVSQNPRHKITKRGQNVTFRCDPISEHNRLYWYRQTLGQGPEFLTYFQNEAQLEKSRLLSDRFSAERPKGSFSTLEIQRTEQGDSAMYLCASSGDREGQPQHFGDGTRLSIL.

This clone was seen a single time. V and J are TRBV28 and TRBJ1-2, with D possibly being TRBD1 (6 bases). The CDR3 has 13 amino acids. Per the germline V gene, CDR1 is MDHEN and CDR2 is SYDVKM. V lost 3 bases and J lost 7, with 12 bases in between. Here the CDR3 reads CASSFWGAGGYTF. The DNA of the CDR3 is TGTGCCAGCAGTTTTTGGGGGGCGGGTGGCTACACCTTC.

The genes are TRBV19 and TRBJ1-5, with 10 bases lining up with TRBD1. Germline values: CDR1 LNHDA, CDR2 SQIVND (reference sequence). Trimming took 5 bases from V and 6 from J; bases not matched to a gene: 16. This CDR3 comprises 18 residues. CDR3 bases: TGTGCCAGTAGTCTAAACCCTGGACAGGGGGATTGGGGTCAGCCCCAGCATTTT. Translating it yields CASSLNPGQGDWGQPQHF.

The CDR3 is CASSLSGGRETQYF. CDR3 DNA: TGTGCCAGCAGTTTATCGGGGGGACGAGAGACCCAGTACTTC. The chain has TRBV28 and TRBJ2-5, with TRBD2 identical over 7 bases. J gave up 4 bases and V 1 base, and 3 bases lay outside the gene matches. Germline CDR1 MDHEN, CDR2 SYDVKM. The CDR3 loop spans 14 amino acids.

This chain connects TRBV4-3 to TRBJ2-2; D is possibly TRBD2 (6 bases). Deletions cut 2 bases from V and 0 bases from J, with 19 bases between. In germline, CDR1 is LGHNA, CDR2 YSLEER. CDR3 length equals 19 residues. The CDR3: CASSQMGGGRATNTGELFF. CDR3 bases: TGCGCCAGCAGCCAAATGGGGGGTGGACGAGCGACGAACACCGGGGAGCTGTTTTTT.

This clone was counted between two and nine times. This sequence joins TRBV10-1 and TRBJ2-1; the D gene is possibly TRBD2 (6 bases). Germline V gene lookup returns CDR1 WNHNN and CDR2 SYGVQD (reference sequence). This CDR3 is 14 amino acids long. Trimming cost V 0 bases and J 10 bases, with 13 bases left between them. The chain's CDR3 is CASSESGEVREQFF. The CDR3 nucleotides read TGCGCCAGCAGTGAGTCAGGGGAGGTTCGGGAGCAGTTCTTC.

This clone was counted a few times. V usage is TRBV7-9 and J usage is TRBJ1-2; 8 positions match TRBD1. The CDR3 is 15 amino acids. Germline CDR1 reads SEHNR; CDR2 reads FQNEAQ (reference sequence). Trimming took 1 base from V and 4 from J; bases not matched to a gene: 5. In nucleotides, the CDR3 is TGTGCCAGCAGCTTAGGACAGGGGCTCTCCTATGGCTACACCTTC. Its protein is CASSLGQGLSYGYTF.

V is TRBV29-1 and J is TRBJ2-4; D unclear. Between the trimmed V and J ends, which lost 0 bases and 12 bases, there was a span of 15 bases. The CDR3 sequence is 13 residues long. Germline CDR1 and CDR2: SQVTM and ANQGSEA. The CDR3 DNA reads as TGCAGCGTTGAAGAAAATCTGGCGGCAGCTCAGTACTTC. Its protein product is CSVEENLAAAQYF.

This clone was seen more than once but under ten times. This specimen includes other DNA sequences encoding the same CDR3. The chain recombines TRBV30 with TRBJ1-2; D is unclear. The V gene's germline CDR1 is GTSNPN and CDR2 SVGIG (reference sequence). The V and J ends lost 1 base and 2 bases respectively, with 2 bases between them. This CDR3 spans 11 amino acids. The CDR3 here is CAWSANYGYTF. CDR3 nucleotide sequence: TGTGCCTGGAGTGCCAACTATGGCTACACCTTC.

The chain has TRBV25-1 and TRBJ1-2, with TRBD1 as a possible D gene (5 bases). The CDR3 consists of 14 residues. V lost 4 bases, J lost 8 bases, and 17 bases lay in between. Germline CDR1 and CDR2: MGHDK and SYGVNS. In DNA, the CDR3 is TGTGCCAGCAGTGCCAATGGGGCCCCGGCGGGCTACACCTTC. Protein sequence: CASSANGAPAGYTF.

This chain joins TRBV7-9 and TRBJ2-7; weak D call: TRBD2 (5 bases). Germline V gene lookup returns CDR1 SEHNR and CDR2 FQNEAQ (reference sequence). V lost 8 bases and J lost 5, with 13 bases in between. The CDR3 consists of 12 residues. In nucleotides, the CDR3 is TGTGCCAGCGAAAGAGGGTCGGACGAGCAGTACTTC. Amino acids: CASERGSDEQYF.

The chain has TRBV18 and TRBJ2-3; 8 bases fit TRBD1. The CDR3 runs 15 residues. Looked up from germline, CDR1 is KGHSH and CDR2 is LQKENI. The ends lost 0 bases at V and 5 bases at J; junction bases unmatched: 4. CDR3 sequence (DNA): TGTGCCAGCTCACCACCGGACAGGGCAAAAGATACGCAGTATTTT. Amino acid sequence: CASSPPDRAKDTQYF.

J is TRBJ1-2 and V is TRBV27; D gene uncertain. Trimming took 1 base from V and 8 from J, leaving 14 bases between them. This CDR3 is built from 14 residues. The germline gives CDR1 MNHEY, CDR2 SMNVEV (reference sequence). The CDR3 sequence is CASSLLMSTEGYTF. The CDR3 DNA sequence: TGTGCCAGCAGTTTATTAATGAGTACGGAAGGCTACACCTTC.

This rearrangement joins TRBV9 to TRBJ2-1; D gene uncertain. The V end lost 5 bases, the J end lost 6 bases, and 15 bases lay between the germline ends. Germline CDR1 and CDR2: SGDLS and YYNGEE. This CDR3 contains 14 residues. CDR3: CASSQALWGNEQFF. Written as DNA, the CDR3 is TGTGCCAGCAGTCAGGCACTTTGGGGCAATGAGCAGTTCTTC.

A word on this clone: The identical CDR3 is also encoded by other nucleotide sequences in the sample. The chain employs TRBV9 and TRBJ2-5; D tentatively reads TRBD1 or TRBD2 (6 bases each). This CDR3 region has 14 residues. Trimming took off 4 bases at V and 2 bases at J, with 12 bases between the two ends. CDR1 and CDR2 (germline): SGDLS, YYNGEE. CDR3 nucleotides: TGTGCCAGCAGCCCTCGGGGGCAACAAGAGACCCAGTACTTC. This encodes CASSPRGQQETQYF.

This clone was picked up a small number of times. This chain connects TRBV30 to TRBJ2-7; 12 positions match TRBD1. Looked up from germline, CDR1 is GTSNPN and CDR2 is SVGIG (reference sequence). The CDR3 contains 13 residues. The ends lost 5 bases at V and 7 bases at J; junction bases unmatched: 6. The CDR3 loop is CAWGTGGLYEQYF. For the CDR3, the DNA is TGTGCCTGGGGGACAGGGGGCCTTTATGAGCAGTACTTC.

The sample holds a few counts of this clone. J is TRBJ2-7 and V is TRBV18; a possible D gene is TRBD2 (6 bases). CDR1 and CDR2 from the germline V gene are KGHSH and LQKENI. The V gene lost 2 bases and the J gene lost 6 bases, with 17 bases spanning the gap. The length of the CDR3 is 15 residues. In DNA form, the CDR3 reads TGTGCCAGCTCACCAGGAGGGCGCCAAGGGCTCGAGCAGTACTTC. Translating gives CASSPGGRQGLEQYF.

The chain is built from TRBV2 and TRBJ1-6; tentative D call: TRBD1 (5 bases). CDR1 and CDR2 (germline): SNHLY, FYNNEI. Trimming shortened V by 8 bases and J by 6 bases, and 11 bases separated the two germline ends. The CDR3 is made up of 13 amino acids. The DNA of the CDR3 is TGTGCCAGCTCGGGGCTGGGTAATTCACCCCTCCACTTT. Encoded protein: CASSGLGNSPLHF.

For the CDR3, the DNA is TGTGCCAGCACCCAGACAGGGGCCATCGGCGAGCAGTACTTC. Its protein product is CASTQTGAIGEQYF. The rearrangement uses TRBV6-1 and TRBJ2-7, with 8 bases aligning to TRBD1. This CDR3 is 14 amino acids long. Germline CDR1 reads MNHNS; CDR2 reads SASEGT. V lost 7 bases to trimming and J lost 6 bases; unmatched junction nucleotides: 11.

The chain joins TRBV7-9 to TRBJ1-1, with D perhaps TRBD1 (6 bases). This CDR3 comprises 14 residues. V lost 8 bases and J 1 base, leaving 14 bases between the germline ends. Germline V gene lookup returns CDR1 SEHNR and CDR2 FQNEAQ (reference sequence). CDR3 bases: TGTGCCAGCGTCTTACAGGGTGAGAACACTGAAGCTTTCTTT. It yields the protein CASVLQGENTEAFF.

The J gene is TRBJ2-1, the V gene TRBV19, with 8 nucleotides matching TRBD1. There are 16 residues in the CDR3. Germline values: CDR1 LNHDA, CDR2 SQIVND (reference sequence). V lost 3 bases and J lost 2; bases outside the gene matches: 6. The CDR3 DNA reads as TGTGCCAGTAGTATTCAGGGGGCTTCGGCCTACAATGAGCAGTTCTTC. Translated, it gives CASSIQGASAYNEQFF. Full variable domain (remainder filled in from reference TRBV19 and TRBJ2-1): DGGITQSPKYLFRKEGQNVTLSCEQNLNHDAMYWYRQDPGQGLRLIYYSQIVNDFQKGDIAEGYSVSREKKESFPLTVTSAQKNPTAFYLCASSIQGASAYNEQFFGPGTRLTVL.